A selection of T cell receptor beta chains follows, all from one sample in a study of cytomegalovirus exposure and HLA in healthy donors. Profiled with immunoSEQ multiplex PCR; TCRdb holds only in-frame clones, not every one. The table lists roughly 150,000 clones, nearly 80% of them singletons. The specimen was PBMCs. These receptors all stem from a man younger than 40 in good health and CMV-seronegative. Each CDR3 is given with its conserved first and last residue. D genes are given only for firm matches. A clone size is listed for some rows: how often the clone was seen (once, few, many), or a class if it is expanded.

DNA: TGTGCCAGCAGTAAAGCTAGCGTTAAAGATACGCAGTATTTT
CDR3: CASSKASVKDTQYF
J: TRBJ2-3
V: TRBV25-1
D: -
size: -

DNA: TGTGCCAGCAGCTTAGCCTACACAGATACGCAGTATTTT
CDR3: CASSLAYTDTQYF
J: TRBJ2-3
V: TRBV7-2
D: -
size: few

DNA: TGTGCCAGCAGCTTGTCAGCGGGCGCTATTTCTAACTATGGCTACACCTTC
CDR3: CASSLSAGAISNYGYTF
J: TRBJ1-2
V: TRBV5-4
D: -
size: -

DNA: TGCAGCGTAAAGCGGGAGGGAGGTAGAGATACGCAGTATTTT
CDR3: CSVKREGGRDTQYF
J: TRBJ2-3
V: TRBV29-1
D: TRBD2
size: -

DNA: TGTGCCAGCAGTCCTTTCCAGTTACTATACGAGCAGTACTTC
CDR3: CASSPFQLLYEQYF
J: TRBJ2-7
V: TRBV2
D: -
size: few

DNA: TGTGCCAGCAGTCCATCCATCGGGACTGAAGCTTTCTTT
CDR3: CASSPSIGTEAFF
J: TRBJ1-1
V: TRBV28
D: -
size: few

DNA: TGTGCCAGCAGCGTACGGGGGGACAATCAGCCCCAGCATTTT
CDR3: CASSVRGDNQPQHF
J: TRBJ1-5
V: TRBV9
D: -
size: -

DNA: TGCGCCAGCAGCCAAGAAGGGACTAGCGGAGCACCCTACTACAATGAGCAGTTCTTC
CDR3: CASSQEGTSGAPYYNEQFF
J: TRBJ2-1
V: TRBV4-3
D: TRBD2
size: few

DNA: TGTGCCAGCAGTGAGAGGGCCTCCTATAATTCACCCCTCCACTTT
CDR3: CASSERASYNSPLHF
J: TRBJ1-6
V: TRBV6-1
D: -
size: -

DNA: TGTGCCAGCAGTCCCAAGACGGGAGGGTACACTGAAGCTTTCTTT
CDR3: CASSPKTGGYTEAFF
J: TRBJ1-1
V: TRBV27
D: -
size: -

DNA: TGTGCCAGCAGTTTTTCGGTAAGAGGGAGGGAGTTCTTC
CDR3: CASSFSVRGREFF
J: TRBJ2-1
V: TRBV27
D: TRBD2
size: -

DNA: TGCAGCGTGGACTTTTCAGATACGCAGTATTTT
CDR3: CSVDFSDTQYF
J: TRBJ2-3
V: TRBV29-1
D: -
size: -

DNA: TGTGCCAGCACCCCCAGGTCGTACAGGGCGGAAGCTTTCTTT
CDR3: CASTPRSYRAEAFF
J: TRBJ1-1
V: TRBV28
D: -
size: -

DNA: TGTGCCTGGAGATCCCCGAACACCATATATTTT
CDR3: CAWRSPNTIYF
J: TRBJ1-3
V: TRBV30
D: -
size: -

DNA: TGTGCCAGCAGCCGGATTGCTAGCGGGAGATCAGATACGCAGTATTTT
CDR3: CASSRIASGRSDTQYF
J: TRBJ2-3
V: TRBV4-2
D: TRBD2
size: -

DNA: TGTGCCAGCAGTTACTCGGGACAGGGTTACGAGCAGTACTTC
CDR3: CASSYSGQGYEQYF
J: TRBJ2-7
V: TRBV6-5
D: TRBD1
size: once

DNA: TGTGCCAGCGGGCCGGGACAGGGGGCAGATACGCAGTATTTT
CDR3: CASGPGQGADTQYF
J: TRBJ2-3
V: TRBV6-4
D: TRBD1
size: -

DNA: TGTGCCAGCTCACCGGGACACCACGAGCAGTACTTC
CDR3: CASSPGHHEQYF
J: TRBJ2-7
V: TRBV18
D: -
size: -

DNA: TGTGCCAGCAGTTTTGGGGACAGGGGTTACACTGAAGCTTTCTTT
CDR3: CASSFGDRGYTEAFF
J: TRBJ1-1
V: TRBV28
D: TRBD1
size: -

DNA: TGTGCCAGCAGCCCAGGGCGTACTAGCGGGTACAATGAGCAGTTCTTC
CDR3: CASSPGRTSGYNEQFF
J: TRBJ2-1
V: TRBV11-1
D: TRBD2
size: few

DNA: TGTGCCAGCTCACCCAACCCGGGGGGGAACACTGAAGCTTTCTTT
CDR3: CASSPNPGGNTEAFF
J: TRBJ1-1
V: TRBV18
D: -
size: -

DNA: TGCAGTGCTAGAGATAGATATGGCTACACCTTC
CDR3: CSARDRYGYTF
J: TRBJ1-2
V: TRBV20-1
D: -
size: -

DNA: TGTGCCAGCAGCTTGGAGGAGCCGAACACCGGGGAGCTGTTTTTT
CDR3: CASSLEEPNTGELFF
J: TRBJ2-2
V: TRBV7-2
D: -
size: -

DNA: TGTGCCAGCAGCTCAGGAGACCAGGGGTCCTACGAGCAGTACTTC
CDR3: CASSSGDQGSYEQYF
J: TRBJ2-7
V: TRBV5-4
D: -
size: -

DNA: TGTGCCTGGAGTGGCCCACAGGGGTGGGAGAATCAGCCCCAGCATTTT
CDR3: CAWSGPQGWENQPQHF
J: TRBJ1-5
V: TRBV30
D: TRBD1
size: -

DNA: TGTGCCAGTAGTATAAACAACCTGAACACTGAAGCTTTCTTT
CDR3: CASSINNLNTEAFF
J: TRBJ1-1
V: TRBV19
D: -
size: -

DNA: TGCAGCGTTGCCCCAGGGGCTGGGGCCAACGTCCTGACTTTC
CDR3: CSVAPGAGANVLTF
J: TRBJ2-6
V: TRBV29-1
D: -
size: -

DNA: TGTGCCAGCAGCTTGGACAGGGGGTATCGGGGCACCGGGGAGCTGTTTTTT
CDR3: CASSLDRGYRGTGELFF
J: TRBJ2-2
V: TRBV5-6
D: TRBD1
size: few

DNA: TGCAGCGTTGAAGCGGTAGTTAGATACAATGAGCAGTTCTTC
CDR3: CSVEAVVRYNEQFF
J: TRBJ2-1
V: TRBV29-1
D: -
size: -

DNA: TGTGCCAGCAGCCGGACACTTTACGAGCAGTACTTC
CDR3: CASSRTLYEQYF
J: TRBJ2-7
V: TRBV7-2
D: -
size: -

DNA: TGTGCCAGCAGCTTATACAGGGAGGATACGCAGTATTTT
CDR3: CASSLYREDTQYF
J: TRBJ2-3
V: TRBV7-2
D: -
size: -

DNA: TGTGCCAGCAGCTTAGGACAGGGTGGGTACGAGCAGTACTTC
CDR3: CASSLGQGGYEQYF
J: TRBJ2-7
V: TRBV11-2
D: TRBD1
size: -

DNA: TGTGCCAGTAGTCCTCGGACAGGGGATGGCTACACCTTC
CDR3: CASSPRTGDGYTF
J: TRBJ1-2
V: TRBV19
D: TRBD1
size: -

DNA: TGTGCCAGCAGAAGCCGGACACTTGGGGAGCTGTTTTTT
CDR3: CASRSRTLGELFF
J: TRBJ2-2
V: TRBV28
D: -
size: -

DNA: TGCGCCAGCAGCTTGGGACAGGGCCGAACTGAAGCTTTCTTT
CDR3: CASSLGQGRTEAFF
J: TRBJ1-1
V: TRBV5-1
D: TRBD1
size: -

DNA: TGTGCCAGCAGCCTCCCGGGACTCACTGAAGCTTTCTTT
CDR3: CASSLPGLTEAFF
J: TRBJ1-1
V: TRBV7-2
D: -
size: once

DNA: TGTGCCAGCAGTTACGGGCAGGGATCTGATGGCTACACCTTC
CDR3: CASSYGQGSDGYTF
J: TRBJ1-2
V: TRBV6-5
D: -
size: once

DNA: TGTGCCAGCAGCGGAAGTATAGCTCGGGGTGGGATAGGGGAGCTGTTTTTT
CDR3: CASSGSIARGGIGELFF
J: TRBJ2-2
V: TRBV9
D: -
size: -

DNA: TGTGCCAGCAGCAAAGGAGGACGGGTAGCCAAAAACATTCAGTACTTC
CDR3: CASSKGGRVAKNIQYF
J: TRBJ2-4
V: TRBV28
D: -
size: -

DNA: TGTGCCAGCAGTGAAACCCCTGAGGTTCGCGGGGCCTACGAGCAGTACTTC
CDR3: CASSETPEVRGAYEQYF
J: TRBJ2-7
V: TRBV6-1
D: -
size: -

DNA: TGTGCCAGCAGCTTAGTAAAGGGGGAAGGCACTGAAGCTTTCTTT
CDR3: CASSLVKGEGTEAFF
J: TRBJ1-1
V: TRBV7-6
D: -
size: few

DNA: TGCGCCAGCAGCCCAGAGGGCAATTCACCCCTCCACTTT
CDR3: CASSPEGNSPLHF
J: TRBJ1-6
V: TRBV5-1
D: -
size: -

DNA: TGTGCCAGCAGCCCTGGGACATACTACGAGCAGTACTTC
CDR3: CASSPGTYYEQYF
J: TRBJ2-7
V: TRBV7-8
D: -
size: -

DNA: TGTGCCAGCAGTCTTGACAGGTACAATGAGCAGTTCTTC
CDR3: CASSLDRYNEQFF
J: TRBJ2-1
V: TRBV7-2
D: -
size: -

DNA: TGCGCCAGCCGTTCAGCCAAAAACATTCAGTACTTC
CDR3: CASRSAKNIQYF
J: TRBJ2-4
V: TRBV5-1
D: -
size: -

DNA: TGTGCCAGCACCCCGCCGCTGGGCCAACAAGAGACCCAGTACTTC
CDR3: CASTPPLGQQETQYF
J: TRBJ2-5
V: TRBV5-6
D: -
size: -

DNA: TGTGCCAGCAGCCCGCCACTAGCGGGAGCCCATAAAAACATTCAGTACTTC
CDR3: CASSPPLAGAHKNIQYF
J: TRBJ2-4
V: TRBV7-2
D: TRBD2
size: -

DNA: TGTGCCAGCAGTGAAGGGCCACGGGAATACTTC
CDR3: CASSEGPREYF
J: TRBJ2-7
V: TRBV2
D: -
size: -

DNA: TGTGCCAGCAGACCCGGGACAGGGGGTTTGTACGAGCAGTACTTC
CDR3: CASRPGTGGLYEQYF
J: TRBJ2-7
V: TRBV6-5
D: TRBD1
size: -

DNA: TGCGCCAGCAGCTCCGCGGGAGGCCCCCTTTACGAGCAGTACTTC
CDR3: CASSSAGGPLYEQYF
J: TRBJ2-7
V: TRBV5-1
D: TRBD2
size: -

DNA: TGTGCCAGCAGCTTAGGCGGGCTTAGCACAGATACGCAGTATTTT
CDR3: CASSLGGLSTDTQYF
J: TRBJ2-3
V: TRBV7-8
D: -
size: -

DNA: TGTGCCAGCTCATTTGCAGGGGGCGAGACTGAAGCTTTCTTT
CDR3: CASSFAGGETEAFF
J: TRBJ1-1
V: TRBV18
D: TRBD1
size: -

DNA: TGTGCCAGCAGCTTAGGTCTAGCGGTATACGAGCAGTACTTC
CDR3: CASSLGLAVYEQYF
J: TRBJ2-7
V: TRBV7-2
D: TRBD2
size: -

DNA: TGTGCCAGCAGCCGTGCGTCTAGCGGGAGGAACGAGCAGTACTTC
CDR3: CASSRASSGRNEQYF
J: TRBJ2-7
V: TRBV7-2
D: TRBD2
size: -

DNA: TGTGCCAGCCGAAGGACTAGCGGGAGGGCCTATCGAGAGACCCAGTACTTC
CDR3: CASRRTSGRAYRETQYF
J: TRBJ2-5
V: TRBV5-4
D: TRBD2
size: -

DNA: TGTGCCAGCAGCGTAGACGGACAGGGGGCCTACGAGCAGTACTTC
CDR3: CASSVDGQGAYEQYF
J: TRBJ2-7
V: TRBV9
D: TRBD1
size: -

DNA: TGTGCCAGCAGCCCCCAGGGGGCCTATAATTCACCCCTCCACTTT
CDR3: CASSPQGAYNSPLHF
J: TRBJ1-6
V: TRBV5-6
D: TRBD1
size: -